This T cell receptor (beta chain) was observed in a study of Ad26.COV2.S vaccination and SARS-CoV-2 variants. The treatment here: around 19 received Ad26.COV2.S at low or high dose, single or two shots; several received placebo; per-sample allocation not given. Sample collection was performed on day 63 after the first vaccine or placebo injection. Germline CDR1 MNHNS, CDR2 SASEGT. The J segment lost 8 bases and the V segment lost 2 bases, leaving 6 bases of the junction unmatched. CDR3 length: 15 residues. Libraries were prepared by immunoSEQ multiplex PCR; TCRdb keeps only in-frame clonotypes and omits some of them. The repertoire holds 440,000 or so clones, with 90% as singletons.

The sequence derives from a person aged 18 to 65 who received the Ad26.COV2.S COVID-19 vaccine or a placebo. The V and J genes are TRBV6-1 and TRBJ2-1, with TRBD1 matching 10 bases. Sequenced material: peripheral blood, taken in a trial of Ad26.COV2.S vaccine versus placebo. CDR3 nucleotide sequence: TGTGCCAGCAGTGAATATGGACAGGGGGTCCATGAGCAGTTCTTC. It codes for CASSEYGQGVHEQFF.